These 30 T cell receptor beta chains originate from one sample sequenced in a study of glioma-infiltrating T cells after dendritic cell vaccination. Time point in this sample: after dendritic cell vaccination, including at tumor progression/relapse. The method was immunoSEQ multiplex PCR; TCRdb's version includes in-frame clones alone and lacks a portion of them. This sample has some 24,000 clones, with roughly 91% found just once. Source: blood, taken after dendritic cell vaccination. The receptors here all came from a human donor with glioblastoma.

V is TRBV5-1 and J is TRBJ2-5; 16 bases are shared with TRBD2. CDR3 length: 17 residues. Germline CDR1 reads SGHRS; CDR2 reads YFSETQ. J gave up 4 bases and V 2 bases, and 5 bases lay outside the gene matches. This chain's CDR3 is CASSFGTSGGAAETQYF. The CDR3 region has the DNA TGCGCCAGCAGCTTTGGGACTAGCGGGGGGGCCGCAGAGACCCAGTACTTC.

V gene TRBV6-1 combines with J gene TRBJ1-4; 10 bases align to TRBD1. The CDR3 spans 15 residues. V gave up 2 bases and J gave up 8 bases; unmatched junction bases: 5. Looked up from germline, CDR1 is MNHNS and CDR2 is SASEGT. CDR3 protein: CASSEPGQGYEKLFF. The DNA of the CDR3 is TGTGCCAGCAGTGAACCGGGACAGGGGTACGAAAAACTGTTTTTT.

The J gene is TRBJ2-5, the V gene TRBV7-2; D not resolved. V was clipped by 1 base and J by 2 bases, with 5 bases between them. The CDR3 extends over 13 amino acids. Germline assignment: CDR1 SGHTA and CDR2 FQGNSA. The CDR3 DNA is TGTGCCAGCAGCTTAGTTATTCAAGAGACCCAGTACTTC. Amino acids: CASSLVIQETQYF.

This chain connects TRBV29-1 to TRBJ1-2; 11 bases map to TRBD1. Germline CDR1 reads SQVTM; CDR2 reads ANQGSEA. The CDR3 length is 15 residues. After removal of 3 bases from V and 2 bases from J, the junction contained 5 bases not matched to a gene. The CDR3 protein is CSVEDRGRANYGYTF. In DNA, the CDR3 is TGCAGCGTTGAGGACAGGGGGCGAGCCAACTATGGCTACACCTTC. Combining the CDR3 with reference TRBV29-1 and TRBJ1-2 gives the whole variable domain SAVISQKPSRDICQRGTSLTIQCQVDSQVTMMFWYRQQPGQSLTLIATANQGSEATYESGFVIDKFPISRPNLTFSTLTVSNMSPEDSSIYLCSVEDRGRANYGYTFGSGTRLTVV.

This rearrangement joins TRBV7-9 to TRBJ1-2, with 7 positions matching TRBD1. Trimming removed 4 bases from V and 7 bases from J; junction bases left unmatched: 12. In germline, CDR1 is SEHNR, CDR2 FQNEAQ (reference sequence). This CDR3 region has 15 residues. The CDR3 sequence is CASSWWARGDGGYTF. The DNA for the CDR3 is TGTGCCAGCAGCTGGTGGGCCAGGGGGGATGGTGGCTACACCTTC. The whole variable domain, remainder taken from reference TRBV7-9 and TRBJ1-2, is DTGVSQNPRHKITKRGQNVTFRCDPISEHNRLYWYRQTLGQGPEFLTYFQNEAQLEKSRLLSDRFSAERPKGSFSTLEIQRTEQGDSAMYLCASSWWARGDGGYTFGSGTRLTVV.

The chain uses TRBV11-2 and TRBJ2-2; 8 bases map to TRBD1. Germline V lookup: CDR1 SGHAT, CDR2 FQNNGV. The J segment lost 3 bases and the V segment lost 4 bases, leaving 4 bases of the junction unmatched. The CDR3 has 15 residues. The CDR3 nucleotides are TGTGCCAGCAGCTCCGGACAGGGAGACACCGGGGAGCTGTTTTTT. Protein: CASSSGQGDTGELFF.

This sequence joins TRBV7-8 and TRBJ1-1; no reliable D call. CDR1 SGHVS and CDR2 FQNEAQ come from the germline V gene. The CDR3 runs to 15 residues. V was pared by 0 bases and J by 4 bases, with 12 bases between. The DNA for the CDR3 is TGTGCCAGCAGCTTAGCGACAAGGAGGATCACTGAAGCTTTCTTT. It is translated as CASSLATRRITEAFF.

The V gene is TRBV27, the J gene TRBJ2-7; D possibly corresponds to TRBD1 (6 bases). The CDR3 consists of 16 residues. Per germline, CDR1 MNHEY and CDR2 SMNVEV (reference sequence). Trimming shortened V by 2 bases and J by 0 bases, and 14 bases separated the two germline ends. Written as DNA, the CDR3 is TGTGCCAGCAGTTTAACCCGGGACATGAGCTCCTACGAGCAGTACTTC. It is translated as CASSLTRDMSSYEQYF.

Regarding this clone: The sample has other DNA sequences that encode this CDR3 too. This chain connects TRBV6-5 to TRBJ1-6; tentatively, D is TRBD1 (5 bases). The V gene lost 4 bases and the J gene lost 7 bases, with 14 bases spanning the gap. This CDR3 is 15 amino acids long. Per the germline V gene, CDR1 is MNHEY and CDR2 is SVGAGI. The CDR3, as DNA: TGTGCCAGCAGTTCCACGGGACTAAAAAATTCACCCCTCCACTTT. This gives the protein CASSSTGLKNSPLHF.

This chain links TRBV7-9 with TRBJ2-3, with a tentative D call TRBD1 (6 bases). Germline V gene data show CDR1 as SEHNR and CDR2 as FQNEAQ (reference sequence). CDR3 length: 17 residues. Trimming left V 4 bases short and J 0 bases short, with 17 bases between. The CDR3 loop reads CASSSPLDSSSTDTQYF. In nucleotides, the CDR3 is TGTGCCAGCAGCTCCCCCCTGGACAGCTCTAGCACAGATACGCAGTATTTT.

The J gene is TRBJ2-5, the V gene TRBV10-1; 7 bases are a match to TRBD1. Trimming cost V 4 bases and J 5 bases; bases outside gene matches: 4. CDR3 length: 13 amino acids. From germline, CDR1 is WNHNN and CDR2 SYGVQD (reference sequence). The CDR3 protein is CASSGQGWETQYF. CDR3 DNA sequence: TGCGCCAGCAGTGGACAGGGATGGGAGACCCAGTACTTC.

The chain links TRBV5-1 to TRBJ1-2, with D possibly being TRBD1 (6 bases). Germline V gene sequence: CDR1 SGHRS, CDR2 YFSETQ. V was cut by 7 bases and J by 8 bases, with 21 bases left in between. The CDR3 is 14 amino acids. CDR3 loop: CASAVEGGNEGYTF. Here the CDR3 DNA reads TGCGCCAGCGCAGTGGAGGGGGGGAATGAGGGCTACACCTTC.

The chain couples TRBV4-1 to TRBJ1-5, with a weak D call TRBD1 (6 bases). The V end was cut by 3 bases, the J end by 6 bases, with 12 bases between. CDR1 and CDR2 (germline): MGHRA, YSYEKL. The length of the CDR3 is 14 residues. CDR3 sequence (DNA): TGCGCCAGCAGCCATGCTCAGGGGAGTCAGCCCCAGCATTTT. Translated, it gives CASSHAQGSQPQHF.

The CDR3 reads CASSPGGIKLFF. The CDR3 DNA reads as TGTGCCAGCAGCCCTGGGGGGATTAAACTGTTTTTT. This chain uses TRBV7-8 with TRBJ1-4; the D gene is possibly TRBD1 (5 bases). CDR3 length: 12 amino acids. Looked up from germline, CDR1 is SGHVS and CDR2 is FQNEAQ. Trimming shortened V by 5 bases and J by 11 bases, and 12 bases separated the two germline ends.

The J gene is TRBJ2-5, the V gene TRBV5-5, with D perhaps matching TRBD2 (6 bases). The end of the DNA fits TRBJ2-7 better, so the J call may be wrong. CDR3 length equals 15 residues. The germline V gene encodes CDR1 SGHKS and CDR2 YYEKEE (reference sequence). In DNA, the CDR3 is TGTGCCAGCAGCGCCTGGAGGGGTGGCTCCTACGAGCAGTACTTC. Protein product: CASSAWRGGSYEQYF.

V gene TRBV7-6 combines with J gene TRBJ2-1; a possible D gene is TRBD2 (5 bases). Germline V gives CDR1 SGHVS, CDR2 FNYEAQ. The CDR3 has 16 amino acids. V was shortened by 0 bases and J by 3 bases, with 12 bases between the two germline ends. CDR3 region: CASSLAASGNYNEQFF. Written as DNA, the CDR3 is TGTGCCAGCAGCTTAGCTGCCTCCGGGAACTACAATGAGCAGTTCTTC.

The gene calls are TRBV5-6 and TRBJ2-1; 13 nucleotides agree with TRBD2. The CDR3 totals 16 residues. J gave up 6 bases and V 4 bases, and 7 bases lay outside the gene matches. CDR1 and CDR2 from the germline V gene are SGHDT and YYEEEE. CDR3 region: CASSTFGTSGANEQFF. DNA for the CDR3: TGTGCCAGCAGCACTTTCGGGACTAGCGGGGCCAATGAGCAGTTCTTC.

The chain has TRBV5-1 and TRBJ1-4; tentative D call: TRBD1 (5 bases). Germline loops: CDR1 SGHRS, CDR2 YFSETQ. V lost 0 bases and J 5 bases, leaving 11 bases between the germline ends. The CDR3 has 15 residues. The CDR3 reads CASSLAGGLNEKLFF. CDR3 nucleotides: TGCGCCAGCAGCTTGGCCGGGGGTTTAAATGAAAAACTGTTTTTT. Full variable domain (outside the CDR3, taken from reference TRBV5-1 and TRBJ1-4): KAGVTQTPRYLIKTRGQQVTLSCSPISGHRSVSWYQQTPGQGLQFLFEYFSETQRNKGNFPGRFSGRQFSNSRSEMNVSTLELGDSALYLCASSLAGGLNEKLFFGSGTQLSVL.

This chain links TRBV6-5 with TRBJ2-4, with a weak D call TRBD1 (5 bases). The CDR3 length is 13 residues. Germline values: CDR1 MNHEY, CDR2 SVGAGI. With 10 bases removed from V and 7 bases from J, the gap between germline ends came to 17 bases. CDR3: CATKPGWNNIQYF. CDR3 sequence (DNA): TGTGCCACCAAACCAGGGTGGAACAACATTCAGTACTTC.

The chain joins TRBV6-4 to TRBJ2-6; 7 nucleotides agree with TRBD1. The V gene end was trimmed by 9 bases and the J gene end by 2 bases; junction bases not matched to a gene: 4. In germline, CDR1 is MRHNA, CDR2 SNTAGT. The CDR3 length is 14 residues. CDR3 nucleotides: TGTGCCAGTAAAGGGGGCCCTGGGGCCAACGTCCTGACTTTC. Translation gives CASKGGPGANVLTF.

This chain links TRBV5-4 with TRBJ1-2; no reliable D call. Germline CDR1 and CDR2: SGHNT and YYREEE (reference sequence). Trimming took off 4 bases at V and 0 bases at J, with 13 bases between the two ends. CDR3 length: 15 residues. In DNA, the CDR3 is TGTGCCAGCAGCCCGGCGGGGTCTCCTAACTATGGCTACACCTTC. Its translation: CASSPAGSPNYGYTF.

The V and J genes are TRBV19 and TRBJ2-7; 7 nucleotides match TRBD2. CDR1 and CDR2 from the germline V gene are LNHDA and SQIVND (reference sequence). The CDR3 totals 14 residues. V trimming: 4 bases; J trimming: 2 bases; junction bases outside the gene matches: 5. The CDR3 DNA follows: TGTGCCAGTAGTAGGGGAGGGCCGGCCTACGAGCAGTACTTC. Protein product: CASSRGGPAYEQYF.

This chain uses TRBV18 with TRBJ1-3; TRBD1 matches 9 bases. CDR1 KGHSH and CDR2 LQKENI come from the germline V gene. The V segment lost 3 bases and the J segment 3 bases; nucleotides outside the gene matches: 12. This CDR3 has 18 residues. The DNA of the CDR3 is TGTGCCAGCTCACCCTTAGGGACAGGGCCCTCGGATGGAAACACCATATATTTT. Its protein is CASSPLGTGPSDGNTIYF.

CDR3 residues: CASSPRQPYSNQPQHF. In DNA, the CDR3 is TGTGCCAGCAGCCCGCGACAGCCATATAGCAATCAGCCCCAGCATTTT. The rearrangement uses TRBV6-6 and TRBJ1-5; TRBD1 is a possible D gene (5 bases). From germline, CDR1 is MNHNY and CDR2 SVGAGI (reference sequence). V lost 6 bases to trimming and J lost 0 bases, with 15 bases between them. CDR3 size: 16 residues.

This chain uses TRBV5-1 with TRBJ2-7, with 7 bases that match TRBD2. The ends lost 2 bases at V and 6 bases at J; junction bases unmatched: 2. The CDR3 consists of 12 residues. The germline gives CDR1 SGHRS, CDR2 YFSETQ. The CDR3 nucleotides are TGCGCCAGCAGCTTAGCGGGAAGCGAGCAGTACTTC. Residues: CASSLAGSEQYF.

This chain uses TRBV2 with TRBJ2-1, with a tentative D call TRBD1 (6 bases). The CDR3 has 16 residues. Looked up from germline, CDR1 is SNHLY and CDR2 is FYNNEI. V lost 5 bases and J 7 bases, leaving 21 bases between the germline ends. CDR3 DNA sequence: TGTGCCAGCAGTCGAAGGCAGGGGCGACTGGGAAATGAGCAGTTCTTC. This encodes CASSRRQGRLGNEQFF.

V gene TRBV5-5 combines with J gene TRBJ1-5; D may be TRBD1 (5 bases). This CDR3 comprises 14 residues. Trimming pared 0 bases from V and 7 bases from J, leaving 11 bases between. The germline V gene has CDR1 SGHKS and CDR2 YYEKEE (reference sequence). CDR3 amino acids: CASSLAGNKQPQHF. Here the CDR3 DNA reads TGTGCCAGCAGCTTGGCAGGGAATAAGCAGCCCCAGCATTTT.

This rearrangement joins TRBV7-2 to TRBJ1-4; the D gene is possibly TRBD1 (5 bases). The germline V gene has CDR1 SGHTA and CDR2 FQGNSA. With 7 bases removed from V and 6 bases from J, the gap between germline ends came to 12 bases. There are 13 residues in the CDR3. The CDR3 region has the DNA TGTGCCAGCACGCTAGGGGCCCATGAAAAACTGTTTTTT. It codes for CASTLGAHEKLFF.

The chain couples TRBV5-4 to TRBJ2-7; the D gene is possibly TRBD1 (6 bases). Germline CDR1 SGHNT, CDR2 YYREEE (reference sequence). V was cut by 4 bases and J by 6 bases, with 20 bases left in between. The CDR3 is made up of 15 amino acids. This chain's CDR3 is CASSTTGQVRGEQYF. The CDR3 DNA reads as TGTGCCAGCAGCACAACGGGGCAAGTCAGGGGCGAGCAGTACTTC.

The rearrangement links TRBV5-6 to TRBJ1-5; 8 nucleotides agree with TRBD1. This CDR3 spans 18 amino acids. Trimming cost V 3 bases and J 0 bases; bases outside gene matches: 11. The germline V gene has CDR1 SGHDT and CDR2 YYEEEE. The CDR3 sequence is CASSSGQGGFYSNQPQHF. In DNA form, the CDR3 reads TGTGCCAGCAGCTCAGGACAGGGAGGCTTTTATAGCAATCAGCCCCAGCATTTT. Full variable domain (rest looked up from reference TRBV5-6 and TRBJ1-5): DAGVTQSPTHLIKTRGQQVTLRCSPKSGHDTVSWYQQALGQGPQFIFQYYEEEERQRGNFPDRFSGHQFPNYSSELNVNALLLGDSALYLCASSSGQGGFYSNQPQHFGDGTRLSIL.